This entry describes one TCR beta chain. This clonotype was seen once. The target of this receptor is not known. One base away there is no much larger clone; base qualities are not given. Library preparation employed 5' RACE. Sequencing took place on an Illumina HiSeq 2500. The second PCR ran for roughly 7 to 11 cycles and used a J-beta primer mix along with a sample-barcoded 5' primer. A unique molecular identifier was introduced onto each TCR beta cDNA molecule by a template-switch 5' adaptor carrying 12 random nucleotides. Each sample yielded at least 2.5 million CDR3-containing paired-end reads. All of the RNA was converted into first-strand cDNA using the Mint cDNA synthesis kit, with a TRBC-specific oligonucleotide serving as the primer. After uracil-DNA glycosylase treatment, a first 18-cycle PCR used universal primers M1SS and BC2_uni_R on all cDNA. As for how the authors treated the data: For normalization, 1 million high-quality reads, each with a distinct molecular identifier, were randomly selected from each sample. Reads with shared molecular identifiers were discarded instead of being binned into consensus sequences. CDR3 identification, clonotype clustering and error correction used MiTCR with a Q25 quality threshold and the strictest error-elimination algorithm. A nonparametric unseen species model using Euler transformation provided a lower-bound estimate of total TCR beta diversity. In TCRdb, the public reads were trimmed at Q25 with fastp and aligned with MiXCR, with productive beta chains retained. Each entry merges the rows of one CDR3 protein and shows their most common DNA and genes. The V and J calls reflect TCRdb's pipeline rather than the authors' work. The sample records hundreds of thousands of distinct CDR3 sequences, 60% to 80% of which are singletons. The ten most abundant clones make up about 27% of the sample.

The 35 to 40 donors, aged 6 to 90 years, were systemically healthy Caucasian individuals from Russia. Each donor gave 8 to 10 milliliters of peripheral blood, drawn into EDTA-treated Vacutainer tubes. Ficoll-Paque density-gradient centrifugation was used to isolate PBMCs, with at least 6.5 million per sample. Trizol reagent was used to extract total RNA from PBMCs, with at least 6 micrograms per sample. Naive CD45RAhigh/CD27high T cell percentages were measured by flow cytometry on a PBMC aliquot from every donor. These data are taken from a study of blood T cells in healthy people across ages (dated by TCRdb to between 2015 and 2016). Background for the entire study: In model experiments, template switching captured roughly one uniquely barcoded TCR beta cDNA molecule for every two T cells. To avoid experimental bias, donors of different ages were spread randomly across the sequencing lanes. To track age-related changes in TCR beta repertoire diversity, the study relied on deep sequencing normalized with unique cDNA molecular identifiers. Two additional independent replicas of 1 million unique cDNA reads from the same blood draw were analyzed for two donors (one aged 18 to 30 and one aged 80 or older). The donors were divided into four age groups: young (average around 16 years), middle-aged (around 37), aged (roughly 60) and long-lived (around 87). Results the study describes overall, beyond this receptor: Estimates of total diversity based on one million sequenced T cells were regarded as lower bounds and as underestimates. There was a strong correlation between observed TCR beta diversity and the percentage of naive T cells measured by flow cytometry. Because donor CMV infection status was unknown, age-related changes in expanded clonotypes were potentially confounded. Observed TCR beta diversity per million T cells fell roughly linearly with age, and a significant reduction was already apparent by age roughly 40. Conclusive comparison of naive and antigen-experienced compartments was prevented by the profiling of bulk unsorted PBMCs. The long-lived group showed more naive CD4+ T cells, fewer expanded clones and increased TCR diversity than the aged group, suggesting age selection.

Reading the germline V gene gives CDR1 MNHEY and CDR2 SVGEGT. V loses 6 bases, J loses 1 base, and the germline ends lie 16 bases apart. CDR3 length: 16 amino acids, cysteine to phenylalanine. The entry retains the CDR3 DNA only, 48 bases that are in frame from base 1. This TCR came from a man aged 25 to 40 in good health. This chain is built from TRBV6-2 or TRBV6-3 and TRBJ1-5; tentative D gene TRBD1, with 6 bases matching. Specimen: blood. The CDR3 protein: CASSRWRDNSNQPQHF. The DNA sequence is TGTGCCAGCAGCCGTTGGAGGGACAACAGCAATCAGCCCCAGCATTTT.